This T cell receptor beta chain was documented in a study of shared clonotypes between healthy human individuals. Study conclusions and caveats: How much donors shared clonotypes was expected to be affected by sequencing depth.

About this clone itself: The antigen is undetermined.

Sequencing was performed with immunoSEQ multiplex PCR; in TCRdb, only in-frame clones are kept and a portion is missing. This sample yields about 2.4 million clones, of which approximately 90% are seen a single time; roughly 0.13% belongs to the top ten. The sequencing sample was made of naive CD4+ T cells sorted from blood. The subset here: CD45RA+ positively selected. The TCR originated in a young man in good health.

CDR3 bases: TGTGCCAGCCTTGGCGGGAGTCAGGGCGGGGAGCTGTTTTTT. It specifies CASLGGSQGGELFF. The rearrangement joins TRBV2 to TRBJ2-2; 7 nucleotides line up with TRBD2. The CDR3 has 14 residues. Per germline, CDR1 SNHLY and CDR2 FYNNEI. The junction had 10 bases not matched to a gene; V was cut back by 8 bases and J by 7 bases. The complete variable domain, with remaining parts taken from reference TRBV2 and TRBJ2-2, reads EPEVTQTPSHQVTQMGQEVILRCVPISNHLYFYWYRQILGQKVEFLVSFYNNEISEKSEIFDDQFSVERPDGSNFTLKIRSTKLEDSAMYFCASLGGSQGGELFFGEGSRLTVL.